This TCR beta chain was captured by sequencing in a study of blood T cell repertoires in COVID-19 (dated by TCRdb to the early 2020s). Regarding the complete study: Samples from collaborators originated in the United States, Italy and Spain and spanned both the acute and convalescent phases of COVID-19. Sample metadata almost always included a de-identified subject ID, COVID-19 status, age in years and sex. The prospective study material was composed of cDNA or gDNA derived from T cells, B-cell-depleted T cells, or PBMCs. The repertoires were released in a freely available public database intended as a resource for research on the immune response to SARS-CoV-2. Where HLA class I and class II types were available, the types were taken from metadata supplied by the sample provider, not from assay-based typing. Deeply sampled blood TCRbeta repertoires from subjects exposed to, actively infected with, or recovered from COVID-19 were included in the dataset. Samples were obtained from the ongoing ImmuneRACE study (first 160 participants) and from some 1,200 subjects provided by 6 global collaborators. General findings and caveats noted by the study authors: The amount of clinical and demographic metadata varied by source and participant and was provided uncurated.

From cysteine to phenylalanine, the CDR3 is 14 amino acids long. Left in the record is the CDR3 DNA by itself, 42 bases read in frame from the first base. CDR1 and CDR2 (MNHEY, SVGAGI) derive from the germline V gene. Between the V and J ends, shortened by 0 bases and 5 bases respectively, the junction contains 10 bases. This clone was recorded once. Its antigen is currently not known. Per-nucleotide qualities are absent, and no much larger clonotype sits a single base away. The collaborating institutions used their own protocols to collect whole blood in K2EDTA tubes. Collaborator samples were shipped for TCRbeta analysis as frozen whole blood, isolated PBMCs, or DNA extracted from either sample type. The immunoSEQ Assay, a bias-controlled multiplex PCR, was used to amplify TCRbeta CDR3 regions from genomic DNA. On the study's bioinformatics: The number of nucleated cells in each sample was estimated from the amplification of reference gene primers within the assay. To quantify the absolute abundance of each unique TCRbeta CDR3 rearrangement, sequence reads were collapsed and filtered. For each sample, productive Simpson clonality was calculated as the square root of Simpson's diversity index over productive rearrangements. TCRdb took over this immuneACCESS table, retaining in-frame rearrangements with V and J assigned. Such tables are incomplete; in checked studies, under half of the missing clones stem from an unresolved V gene, and the remainder is unexplained. From that table come the V and J calls and clone size; the DNA was used to work out D and trimming. The table for this sample lists 100,000 to 150,000 clones; about 81% of them were counted only once. The ten biggest clones cover 15% to 20% of the sample.

Sequenced material: peripheral blood. The chain is made from TRBV6-5 and TRBJ1-2; the D segment could be TRBD1, given 5 matching bases. This sequence was found in a woman of 80 years or more with acute or convalescent COVID-19. In nucleotides, the sequence is TGTGCCAGCAGTTACTCAGGGGTCGGGTATGGCTACACCTTC. Its protein product is CASSYSGVGYGYTF.